This TCR beta chain was sequenced during a study of beta chain features in type 1 diabetes. This clone occurred a few times. As yet, its antigen is unknown. Findings and caveats of the study: There was a moderate but significant shortening of TCRB CDR3s in all four CD4+ subsets of Type 1 diabetes patients. When VDJ junctions were examined, type 1 diabetes patients showed fewer insertions and more deletions.

As every portion of the isolated RNA was reverse transcribed, the sequencing read expressed TCRB transcripts. TCRdb's table, derived via immunoSEQ multiplex PCR, lists solely in-frame clones and lacks some. The table shows hundreds of thousands of clones, with around 12% occurring only once. This CDR3 has 13 amino acids. The germline gives CDR1 SNHLY, CDR2 FYNNEI. The V and J ends lost 4 bases and 0 bases respectively, with 6 bases between them. The rearrangement uses TRBV2 and TRBJ1-1; D uncertain. The sequencing sample was made of naive CD4+ T cells from blood. The TCR was taken from a woman between 18 and 29 years old with type 1 diabetes. This CDR3 reads CASSADMNTEAFF. The CDR3, as DNA: TGTGCCAGCAGTGCAGACATGAACACTGAAGCTTTCTTT.